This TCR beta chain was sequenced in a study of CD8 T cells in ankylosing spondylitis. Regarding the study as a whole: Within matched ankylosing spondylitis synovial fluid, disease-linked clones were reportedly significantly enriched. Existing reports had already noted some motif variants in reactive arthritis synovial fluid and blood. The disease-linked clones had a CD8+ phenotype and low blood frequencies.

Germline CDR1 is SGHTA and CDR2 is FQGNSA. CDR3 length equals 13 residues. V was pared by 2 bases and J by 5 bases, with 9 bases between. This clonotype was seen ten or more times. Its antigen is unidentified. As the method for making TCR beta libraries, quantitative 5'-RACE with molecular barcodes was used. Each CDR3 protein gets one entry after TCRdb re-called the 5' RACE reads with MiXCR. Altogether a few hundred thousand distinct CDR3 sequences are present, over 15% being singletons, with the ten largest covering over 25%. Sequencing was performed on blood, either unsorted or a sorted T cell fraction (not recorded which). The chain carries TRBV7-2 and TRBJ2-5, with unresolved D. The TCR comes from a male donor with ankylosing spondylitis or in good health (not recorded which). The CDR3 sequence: CASSLNPIETQYF. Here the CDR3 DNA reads TGTGCCAGCAGCTTAAATCCCATTGAGACCCAGTACTTC.